These 21 T cell receptor beta chains share one sample of origin, sequenced in a study of blood T cells in healthy people across ages. Sample-barcoded 5' priming and a J-beta primer mix drove a second PCR of about 6 to 11 cycles. TCRdb used MiXCR to reprocess the 5' RACE reads, holding one entry per CDR3 protein. The sample records about 1.6 million distinct CDR3 sequences, roughly a third being singletons. What was sequenced was blood. Receptor source: a woman aged 25 to 39 in good health.

This clonotype was seen a single time. This chain connects TRBV12-3 or TRBV12-4 to TRBJ2-1; 10 bases agree with TRBD2. The CDR3 contains 16 residues. V dropped 5 bases and J dropped 7; count of bases not matched to a gene: 11. CDR3 DNA sequence: TGTGCCAGCAGTGGGGTGGCTAGCGGGAGTAAGAATGAGCAGTTCTTC. Amino acid sequence: CASSGVASGSKNEQFF.

About this clonotype: Its ends do not fully match the called genes, so a read error is possible. Written as DNA, the CDR3 is TGTGCCGGCAGCGTAGCTTCCATTAGCGATGAGCAGTTCTTC. Residues: CAGSVASISDEQFF. The chain joins TRBV9 to TRBJ2-1; D is possibly TRBD2 (5 bases). The CDR3 runs 14 residues. Germline V CDR1 and CDR2: SGDLS, YYNGEE.

This rearrangement joins TRBV3-1 to TRBJ2-1, with D possibly being TRBD2 (6 bases). Trimming shortened V by 8 bases and J by 9 bases, and 14 bases separated the two germline ends. Germline values: CDR1 LGHDT, CDR2 YNNKEL (reference sequence). The CDR3 has 12 amino acids. In nucleotides, the CDR3 is TGTGCCAGCCGGATGCTGGAGGGTGAGCAGTTCTTC. Amino acid sequence: CASRMLEGEQFF.

V and J are TRBV18 and TRBJ2-5, with D hard to call. The DNA matches TRBJ2-7 better at its end, which makes the J call doubtful. Germline CDR1 is KGHSH and CDR2 is LQKENI. The CDR3 has 14 residues. The CDR3 DNA sequence: TGTGCCAGCTCACCCCTACTGGAATCGAGCGAGCAGTACTTC. The encoded protein is CASSPLLESSEQYF.

This rearrangement joins TRBV5-1 to TRBJ2-7; 12 bases line up with TRBD2. V shed 4 bases, J shed 1 base, and the junction held 6 bases outside the gene matches. Germline CDR1 reads SGHRS; CDR2 reads YFSETQ. This CDR3 is built from 16 residues. In nucleotides, the CDR3 is TGCGCCAGCAGCGAGGGCGGGACTAGCGGGTCCTACGAGCAGTACTTC. Its translation: CASSEGGTSGSYEQYF. Combining the CDR3 with reference TRBV5-1 and TRBJ2-7 gives the whole variable domain KAGVTQTPRYLIKTRGQQVTLSCSPISGHRSVSWYQQTPGQGLQFLFEYFSETQRNKGNFPGRFSGRQFSNSRSEMNVSTLELGDSALYLCASSEGGTSGSYEQYFGPGTRLTVT.

The genes are TRBV12-3 or TRBV12-4 and TRBJ2-5; 7 bases match TRBD1. The tail of the sequence fits TRBJ2-7 better, so the J call may be wrong. This CDR3 spans 13 amino acids. CDR3 DNA sequence: TGTGCCAGCCGGATCACAGGGGTTGGCGAGCAGTACTTC. As protein: CASRITGVGEQYF.

The rearrangement joins TRBV2 to TRBJ1-4, with 7 bases lining up with TRBD1. Germline loops: CDR1 SNHLY, CDR2 FYNNEI. The length of the CDR3 is 16 residues. V shed 3 bases, J shed 1 base, and the junction held 5 bases outside the gene matches. CDR3 region: CASSDRDRVTNEKLFF. The DNA for the CDR3 is TGTGCCAGCAGTGACCGCGACAGGGTAACTAATGAAAAACTGTTTTTT.

This clonotype was detected many times. The CDR3, as DNA: TGCAGCGTTGCCCAAAGGGGCGACGGAGATACGCAGTATTTT. This codes for CSVAQRGDGDTQYF. The chain is built from TRBV29-1 and TRBJ2-3, with D possibly TRBD1 on 5 matching bases. V lost 4 bases to trimming and J lost 5 bases, with 16 bases between them. The germline V gene has CDR1 SQVTM and CDR2 ANQGSEA. CDR3 length equals 14 residues.

CDR3 protein: CASSYSDRGRYEQYF. The CDR3 DNA follows: TGTGCCAGCAGTTACTCGGACAGGGGGCGATACGAGCAGTACTTC. The rearrangement links TRBV6-2 or TRBV6-3 to TRBJ2-7; TRBD1 matches at 11 bases. Germline CDR1 is MNHEY and CDR2 is SVGEGT. The CDR3 is 15 amino acids. With V trimmed by 0 bases and J by 4 bases, 2 bases remained unmatched.

The V and J genes are TRBV3-1 and TRBJ1-2; D call uncertain. The V gene's germline CDR1 is LGHDT and CDR2 YNNKEL (reference sequence). The CDR3 totals 11 residues. V was cut by 3 bases and J by 7 bases, with 6 bases left in between. The CDR3 coding sequence is TGTGCCAGCAGCCATGGCCTTGGCTACACCTTC. Translating it yields CASSHGLGYTF.

This clonotype has ten or more counts. V gene TRBV15 combines with J gene TRBJ2-5; weak D call: TRBD2 (5 bases). CDR1 and CDR2 (germline): LNHNV, YYDKDF (reference sequence). The CDR3 extends over 15 amino acids. V shed 0 bases and J shed 5 bases, with 13 bases lying between them. CDR3 amino acids: CATSRDLGRGETQYF. CDR3 DNA: TGTGCCACCAGCAGAGATTTAGGGCGCGGGGAGACCCAGTACTTC.

This clonotype showed up many times. The V gene is TRBV4-1, the J gene TRBJ2-3; 14 nucleotides line up with TRBD2. V gave up 3 bases and J gave up 3 bases; unmatched junction bases: 11. Germline values: CDR1 MGHRA, CDR2 YSYEKL. The CDR3 spans 19 residues. The CDR3 loop reads CASSHGLAGGTLITDTQYF. The CDR3 region has the DNA TGCGCCAGCAGCCACGGACTAGCGGGAGGAACGTTAATTACAGATACGCAGTATTTT.

This clonotype is a singleton in its sample. The rearrangement uses TRBV30 and TRBJ1-1, with D possibly TRBD1 on 6 matching bases. The CDR3 sequence is 13 residues long. Trimming cost V 3 bases and J 4 bases, with 12 bases left between them. Germline V gene sequence: CDR1 GTSNPN, CDR2 SVGIG (reference sequence). The CDR3 DNA follows: TGTGCCTGGAGGAGGGGGGCTATCACTGAAGCTTTCTTT. Translating it yields CAWRRGAITEAFF.

This clonotype was detected only once. V usage is TRBV7-8 and J usage is TRBJ1-1; TRBD1 aligns across 8 bases. This CDR3 is 17 amino acids long. CDR1 SGHVS and CDR2 FQNEAQ come from the germline V gene. V lost 4 bases, J lost 0 bases, and 10 bases stayed unmatched. The CDR3 reads CASSSHQTGDLNTEAFF. CDR3 sequence (DNA): TGTGCCAGCAGCTCGCACCAGACAGGGGACTTGAACACTGAAGCTTTCTTT.

The CDR3 coding sequence is TGTGCCAGCAGCCAAGAGGAGGGGCTAGCGGGGGGCCAAGAGACCCAGTACTTC. Its protein product is CASSQEEGLAGGQETQYF. The chain couples TRBV4-2 to TRBJ2-5; 11 positions match TRBD2. Germline V gene lookup returns CDR1 LGHNA and CDR2 YNFKEQ. The CDR3 covers 18 residues. J was trimmed by 1 base and V by 0 bases; bases with no gene match: 7.

The chain employs TRBV12-3 or TRBV12-4 and TRBJ1-1; D unresolved. The germline V and J ends were trimmed by 3 bases and 10 bases, with 12 bases remaining between them. The CDR3 runs to 12 residues. The CDR3 here is CASSFPLDGAFF. DNA for the CDR3: TGTGCCAGCAGTTTTCCCCTGGATGGAGCTTTCTTT.

This clonotype was counted many times. The rearrangement joins TRBV20-1 to TRBJ2-7; weak D call: TRBD2 (5 bases). The CDR3 totals 11 residues. Trimming removed 3 bases from V and 6 bases from J, with 9 bases in between. The V gene's germline CDR1 is DFQATT and CDR2 SNEGSKA (reference sequence). Here the CDR3 DNA reads TGCAGTGCTAGGGACTGGGGCGAGCAGTACTTC. Translation gives CSARDWGEQYF.

This clonotype was observed a few times. The chain has TRBV3-1 and TRBJ2-7; perhaps D is TRBD1 or TRBD2 (5 bases each). Germline CDR1 and CDR2: LGHDT and YNNKEL (reference sequence). The CDR3 has 15 amino acids. V was clipped by 3 bases and J by 0 bases, with 12 bases between them. CDR3 in amino acids: CASSQSRGTSYEQYF. The CDR3 bases are TGTGCCAGCAGCCAGTCACGAGGGACCTCCTACGAGCAGTACTTC.

The chain couples TRBV7-6 to TRBJ1-2; D is undetermined. Trimming removed 3 bases from V and 8 bases from J, with 10 bases in between. This CDR3 is built from 12 residues. Germline loops: CDR1 SGHVS, CDR2 FNYEAQ. The CDR3: CASSLPTGGYTF. Here the CDR3 DNA reads TGTGCCAGCAGCTTGCCAACCGGCGGCTACACCTTC.

This clonotype turned up a few times. The chain has TRBV10-3 and TRBJ1-2, with 8 bases aligning to TRBD1. The V gene end was trimmed by 6 bases and the J gene end by 1 base; junction bases not matched to a gene: 4. The CDR3 has 14 amino acids. The germline CDR1 and CDR2 sequences are ENHRY and SYGVKD. The CDR3 sequence is CAIRGTGSNYGYTF. The CDR3 region has the DNA TGTGCCATCAGGGGGACAGGTAGTAACTATGGCTACACCTTC.

This clonotype was counted many times. CDR3 protein: CASSPGVGSATQYF. The DNA for the CDR3 is TGTGCCAGCAGTCCCGGGGTGGGGTCGGCTACGCAGTATTTT. J is TRBJ2-3 and V is TRBV6-6; possible D gene TRBD2, 5 bases. The CDR3 sequence is 14 residues long. Per the germline V gene, CDR1 is MNHNY and CDR2 is SVGAGI (reference sequence). Trimming cost V 5 bases and J 8 bases, with 17 bases left between them.